What follows are 28 T cell receptor beta chains derived from one specimen sequenced in a study of CD8+CD57+ T cells in acquired aplastic anemia. In patients chosen for sequencing, flow cytometry had shown CD8+CD57+ cell expansion. CDR3 and TCR beta VDJ profiling relied on a genomic DNA template. A single record per CDR3 protein comes from TCRdb applying MiXCR to the reads. The table lists 150,000 to 200,000 distinct CDR3 sequences, less than 60% of them singletons, with 3% to 4% in the top ten. Sequenced: sorted CD4+, CD8+, or CD8+CD57+ T cells (not recorded which) from PBMCs. Receptor source: a human donor with aplastic anemia.

This clonotype was seen a handful of times. V is TRBV29-1 and J is TRBJ2-7, with TRBD1 as a possible D gene (6 bases). Germline-derived CDR1 and CDR2 are SQVTM and ANQGSEA. V was cut by 5 bases and J by 0 bases, with 14 bases left in between. The CDR3 loop spans 14 amino acids. CDR3 coding DNA: TGCAGCGTTTTAAGACAGGTCAGCTCCTACGAGCAGTACTTC. Translated: CSVLRQVSSYEQYF.

Regarding this clonotype: A single base separates this from a much larger clone, so it may be a read error. The J gene is TRBJ2-2, the V gene TRBV6-2 or TRBV6-3; either TRBD1 or TRBD2 may supply D (5 bases each). CDR3 length: 16 residues. Germline CDR1 is MNHEY and CDR2 is SVGEGT. The CDR3 here is CASSYRWQGDTGELSF. The CDR3 bases are TGTGCCAGCAGTTACCGCTGGCAGGGCGACACCGGGGAGCTGTCTTTT.

Turning to this clonotype: A read error may produce the germline difference seen at one junction end. The chain uses TRBV5-1 and TRBJ2-5, with 7 bases matching TRBD1. CDR1 is SGHRS, CDR2 YFSETQ, per germline. The CDR3 is made up of 14 amino acids. The CDR3 spells CASRSGTEEETQYF. The CDR3 coding sequence is TGTGCCAGCAGGTCCGGGACAGAGGAAGAGACCCAGTACTTC.

This clonotype was observed a handful of times. The chain joins TRBV5-1 to TRBJ2-2, with no clear D. CDR3 size: 16 residues. From germline, CDR1 is SGHRS and CDR2 YFSETQ. V was clipped by 4 bases and J by 4 bases, with 17 bases between them. The CDR3 is CASSPGGNWGTGELFF. CDR3 nucleotides: TGCGCCAGCAGCCCCGGTGGGAACTGGGGCACCGGGGAGCTGTTTTTT. Combining the CDR3 with reference TRBV5-1 and TRBJ2-2 gives the whole variable domain KAGVTQTPRYLIKTRGQQVTLSCSPISGHRSVSWYQQTPGQGLQFLFEYFSETQRNKGNFPGRFSGRQFSNSRSEMNVSTLELGDSALYLCASSPGGNWGTGELFFGEGSRLTVL.

Concerning this clonotype: A junction boundary mismatches the germline segment, possibly from a read error. The chain uses TRBV2 and TRBJ2-6, with D possibly called TRBD1 or TRBD2 (5 bases each). The CDR3 contains 17 residues. The germline gives CDR1 SNHLY, CDR2 FYNNEI. CDR3 amino acids: CASSPTGRHSGADVLTF. The CDR3 region has the DNA TGTGCCAGCAGTCCTACGGGACGCCACTCTGGGGCCGACGTCCTGACTTTC.

The V and J genes are TRBV2 and TRBJ1-5; 9 nucleotides agree with TRBD1. This CDR3 is built from 15 residues. After removal of 6 bases from V and 2 bases from J, the junction contained 5 bases not matched to a gene. Germline values: CDR1 SNHLY, CDR2 FYNNEI. The CDR3 here is CASRDRGNGNQPQHF. The CDR3 DNA reads TGTGCCAGCAGGGACAGGGGAAATGGCAATCAGCCCCAGCATTTT. Full variable domain (rest looked up from reference TRBV2 and TRBJ1-5): EPEVTQTPSHQVTQMGQEVILRCVPISNHLYFYWYRQILGQKVEFLVSFYNNEISEKSEIFDDQFSVERPDGSNFTLKIRSTKLEDSAMYFCASRDRGNGNQPQHFGDGTRLSIL.

This clonotype was counted a few times. V and J are TRBV6-2 or TRBV6-3 and TRBJ2-1; 8 nucleotides align to TRBD1. With 2 bases clipped from V and 6 bases from J, the junction kept 12 bases outside the gene matches. The CDR3 is 17 amino acids. The germline V gene has CDR1 MNHEY and CDR2 SVGEGT. CDR3 in amino acids: CASSYGAGTGPLNEQFF. CDR3 DNA sequence: TGTGCCAGCAGTTACGGGGCGGGGACAGGACCACTCAATGAGCAGTTCTTC.

This clonotype came up a few times. The chain carries TRBV6-1 and TRBJ1-2; D remains ambiguous. Trimming pared 4 bases from V and 4 bases from J, leaving 22 bases between. This CDR3 is built from 17 residues. Germline V lookup: CDR1 MNHNS, CDR2 SASEGT. CDR3 sequence: CASSVNREGSGVYGYTF. The CDR3 coding sequence is TGTGCCAGCAGTGTGAATCGGGAGGGAAGCGGAGTCTATGGCTACACCTTC.

The J gene is TRBJ1-3, the V gene TRBV25-1; D gene unclear. The length of the CDR3 is 17 residues. Germline-derived CDR1 and CDR2 are MGHDK and SYGVNS. V gave up 1 base and J gave up 3 bases, with 16 bases separating them. The CDR3 protein is CASSESSPQGGGNTIYF. The DNA for the CDR3 is TGTGCCAGCAGTGAATCCTCCCCCCAAGGCGGTGGAAACACCATATATTTT.

As for this clonotype: A read error may explain this, as a much larger clone is one base away. The chain uses TRBV20-1 and TRBJ1-1; tentative D call: TRBD1 (5 bases). The CDR3 sequence is 15 residues long. Germline V gene data show CDR1 as DFQATT and CDR2 as SNEGSKA (reference sequence). The CDR3 loop is CGARRRGGGWERAFF. CDR3 DNA sequence: TGCGGTGCTAGAAGAAGAGGCGGGGGATGGGAGCGGGCTTTCTTT.

Ten or more counts support this clonotype. The chain recombines TRBV11-2 with TRBJ1-2; D gene ambiguous. There are 14 residues in the CDR3. Germline V gene sequence: CDR1 SGHAT, CDR2 FQNNGV. The V and J ends lost 4 bases and 6 bases respectively, with 15 bases between them. The CDR3, as DNA: TGTGCCAGCAGCTCACAAGGCCGCGAGGATGGCTACACCTTC. Protein sequence: CASSSQGREDGYTF.

This clonotype was counted only a few times. This may stem from a read error, because a much larger clone lies one nucleotide away. The chain recombines TRBV20-1 with TRBJ1-5; 8 nucleotides match TRBD1. Germline CDR1 DFQATT, CDR2 SNEGSKA (reference sequence). V shed 5 bases and J 5 bases; nucleotides not matched to a gene: 11. This CDR3 region has 15 residues. CDR3 nucleotide sequence: TGCAGTGCTGGACAGGGCGGGAGTGGAGATCAGCCCCAGCATTTT. The encoded protein is CSAGQGGSGDQPQHF.

This clonotype was picked up many times. This CDR3 is CASRPGQGADTQYF. The CDR3 DNA reads as TGTGCCAGCAGGCCCGGACAGGGCGCAGATACGCAGTATTTT. The chain recombines TRBV12-3 or TRBV12-4 with TRBJ2-3; 8 positions agree with TRBD1. This CDR3 contains 14 residues. The V gene end was trimmed by 6 bases and the J gene end by 4 bases; junction bases not matched to a gene: 6.

This clonotype has only a few counts. The rearrangement joins TRBV20-1 to TRBJ2-7, with 7 positions matching TRBD1. Germline V gene lookup returns CDR1 DFQATT and CDR2 SNEGSKA (reference sequence). The CDR3 loop spans 13 amino acids. The V gene end was trimmed by 6 bases and the J gene end by 3 bases; junction bases not matched to a gene: 8. In DNA, the CDR3 is TGCAGTGCCTACACAGGGACAGACTACGAGCAGTACTTC. As protein: CSAYTGTDYEQYF.

This chain joins TRBV7-3 and TRBJ2-3; TRBD2 matches 9 bases. The V and J ends lost 3 bases and 2 bases, in that order; junction bases with no gene match: 6. Germline CDR1 reads SGHTA; CDR2 reads FQGTGA. The CDR3 runs to 16 residues. The CDR3 sequence: CASSLGGRAYTDTQYF. The DNA of the CDR3 is TGTGCCAGCAGCTTGGGCGGGAGGGCCTACACAGATACGCAGTATTTT.

This clonotype was detected ten times or more. DNA for the CDR3: TGCAGTGCTAGAGGACCGGGACAGAACACCGGGGAGCTGTTTTTT. Its translation is CSARGPGQNTGELFF. The chain recombines TRBV20-1 with TRBJ2-2; maybe TRBD1 (6 bases). The ends were cut back, 1 base at V and 1 base at J, with 10 bases in the middle. The germline V gene has CDR1 DFQATT and CDR2 SNEGSKA (reference sequence). The CDR3 is 15 residues long.

This clonotype was picked up many times. The V and J genes are TRBV5-4 and TRBJ2-5; D is ambiguous. V was trimmed by 1 base and J by 1 base, leaving 8 bases between them. Per germline, CDR1 SGHNT and CDR2 YYREEE (reference sequence). The CDR3 is made up of 14 amino acids. The CDR3 coding sequence is TGTGCCAGCAGCTTGTTTGGCAGCCAAGAGACCCAGTACTTC. Translated, it gives CASSLFGSQETQYF.

This clonotype was counted ten times or more. The chain links TRBV12-3 or TRBV12-4 to TRBJ1-1; possible D gene TRBD1, 5 bases. This CDR3 comprises 13 residues. V lost 3 bases, J lost 5 bases, and 10 bases lay in between. The CDR3 DNA reads TGTGCCAGCAGTTTTCGACAGTTGACTGAAGCTTTCTTT. Amino acid sequence: CASSFRQLTEAFF.

This clonotype turned up a few times. The genes are TRBV20-1 and TRBJ2-7, with TRBD1 matching over 8 bases. The germline V gene has CDR1 DFQATT and CDR2 SNEGSKA (reference sequence). Germline trimming cut 0 bases from V and 3 bases from J; bases unmatched to any gene: 4. CDR3 length: 14 amino acids. CDR3 amino acids: CSARDPGQDYEQYF. CDR3 nucleotides: TGCAGTGCTAGAGACCCGGGACAGGACTACGAGCAGTACTTC.

On this clonotype: The missing conserved phenylalanine or tryptophan at the end of this CDR3 makes a read error likely. The chain combines TRBV4-2 with TRBJ2-3, with 9 bases lining up with TRBD2. The junction had 8 bases not matched to a gene; V was cut back by 1 base and J by 0 bases. This CDR3 has 18 residues. Germline V gene sequence: CDR1 LGHNA, CDR2 YNFKEQ. CDR3 sequence reads: CASSQALRTSGSTDTQYS. The CDR3 DNA sequence: TGTGCCAGCAGCCAAGCCCTAAGAACTAGCGGGAGCACAGATACGCAGTATTCT.

This chain uses TRBV19 with TRBJ2-1, with 9 bases fitting TRBD2. V was clipped by 6 bases and J by 5 bases; unmatched bases: 11. Germline lookup yields CDR1 LNHDA and CDR2 SQIVND (reference sequence). The CDR3 loop spans 16 amino acids. The CDR3, as DNA: TGTGCCAGTAGCACAGCGGGAGGCTGGATAAACAATGAGCAGTTCTTC. Its protein product is CASSTAGGWINNEQFF.

This clonotype was recorded at least ten times. V gene TRBV30 combines with J gene TRBJ1-2; the D is unclear. This CDR3 is 12 amino acids long. V gave up 4 bases and J gave up 6 bases, with 12 bases separating them. The V gene's germline CDR1 is GTSNPN and CDR2 SVGIG (reference sequence). In nucleotides, the CDR3 is TGTGCCTGGACCGGGGTGAGGGATGGCTACACCTTC. This sequence encodes CAWTGVRDGYTF.

Note on this clonotype: At one end, the junction sequence differs from germline, possibly due to a read error. This chain links TRBV25-1 with TRBJ1-1; D is ambiguous. Germline loops: CDR1 MGHDK, CDR2 SYGVNS. The CDR3 totals 13 residues. For the CDR3, the DNA is TGTGCCAGCAGAGTTGGTCAGAACACTGACGCTTTCTTT. It encodes CASRVGQNTDAFF.

About this clonotype itself: A much larger clone differs by one base, so this may be a read error. The chain couples TRBV5-8 to TRBJ2-7, with TRBD2 matching 7 bases. There are 14 residues in the CDR3. J gave up 0 bases and V 0 bases, and 0 bases lay outside the gene matches. CDR1 and CDR2 from the germline V gene are SGHTS and YDEGEE. Written as DNA, the CDR3 is TGTGCCAGCAGCTTGGGCGGGAGCTCCTACGAGCAGTACGTC. Its protein product is CASSLGGSSYEQYV.

As to this clonotype: This may come from a read error, since a much larger clone is one base off. J is TRBJ2-3 and V is TRBV6-1; D is possibly TRBD1 (5 bases). Judging by the DNA end, TRBJ1-5 fits better; the J call may be wrong. The germline CDR1 and CDR2 sequences are MNHNS and SASEGT. The CDR3 totals 14 residues. CDR3 residues: CASLGPLSTDTQHF. DNA of the CDR3: TGTGCCAGCTTGGGACCGCTGAGCACAGATACGCAGCATTTT.

This clonotype has at least ten counts. The rearrangement uses TRBV2 and TRBJ2-2; TRBD2 matches 10 bases. The germline V gene has CDR1 SNHLY and CDR2 FYNNEI. The V segment lost 1 base and the J segment 5 bases; nucleotides outside the gene matches: 7. The CDR3 is made up of 17 amino acids. CDR3 sequence: CASSEGGGLAVTGELFF. CDR3 in DNA: TGTGCCAGCAGTGAAGGAGGAGGACTAGCGGTTACCGGGGAGCTGTTTTTT.

This clonotype was detected many times. This chain uses TRBV5-1 with TRBJ2-7; 9 nucleotides agree with TRBD1. Germline V gives CDR1 SGHRS, CDR2 YFSETQ. This CDR3 contains 14 residues. Trimming removed 4 bases from V and 2 bases from J; junction bases left unmatched: 4. The CDR3 DNA reads as TGCGCCAGCAGCCCTGGACAGGGGCCCTACGAGCAGTACTTC. Translated, it gives CASSPGQGPYEQYF.

The sample holds a few counts of this clonotype. This rearrangement joins TRBV30 to TRBJ1-3; 9 nucleotides match TRBD1. V trimming: 5 bases; J trimming: 4 bases; junction bases outside the gene matches: 9. The CDR3 has 15 residues. Germline V gene sequence: CDR1 GTSNPN, CDR2 SVGIG (reference sequence). In DNA form, the CDR3 reads TGTGCCTGGCGTCCCGGGACAGGGTTAGGAAACACCATATATTTT. Translation: CAWRPGTGLGNTIYF.